This T cell receptor beta chain was observed in a study of glioma-infiltrating T cells after dendritic cell vaccination. The CDR3 length is 14 residues. V trimming: 4 bases; J trimming: 1 base; junction bases outside the gene matches: 3. Looked up from germline, CDR1 is SGHRS and CDR2 is YFSETQ. With respect to this clone: The sample contains more than one DNA sequence encoding this CDR3.

Time point here: after dendritic cell vaccination, including at tumor progression/relapse. Some clones are missing from TCRdb's copy, which holds only in-frame ones; the method was immunoSEQ multiplex PCR. The sample lists 72,000 or so clones; roughly 87% were seen once. The sequenced sample was blood, obtained after dendritic cell vaccination. The V and J genes are TRBV5-1 and TRBJ1-1, with TRBD1 matching over 8 bases. The TCR sequence derives from a human donor with glioblastoma. Written as DNA, the CDR3 is TGCGCCAGCAGCCTACAGGGGGGGAACACTGAAGCTTTCTTT. Translation gives CASSLQGGNTEAFF.